This TCR beta chain was documented in a study of Graves' ophthalmopathy and Graves' hyperthyroidism. This clonotype was seen at least ten times. Trimming left V 7 bases short and J 7 bases short, with 16 bases between. The CDR3 covers 13 residues. The study amplified TCR beta CDR3 regions using RNA transcripts. The first round was an RT-PCR with HTBI primers, and the second round was a multiplex PCR. MiXCR, run by TCRdb on the multiplex PCR reads, gives a single entry per CDR3 protein. The table includes approximately 540,000 distinct CDR3 sequences, roughly 40% detected once. The sample taken for sequencing was peripheral blood or thyroid tissue (not recorded which). The genes are TRBV12-3 or TRBV12-4 and TRBJ1-2; TRBD1 is a possible D gene (5 bases). This receptor was obtained from an adult man with Graves' hyperthyroidism. CDR3 amino acids: CASTPLPGLGYTF. In DNA form, the CDR3 reads TGTGCCAGCACCCCACTTCCGGGACTTGGCTACACCTTC.